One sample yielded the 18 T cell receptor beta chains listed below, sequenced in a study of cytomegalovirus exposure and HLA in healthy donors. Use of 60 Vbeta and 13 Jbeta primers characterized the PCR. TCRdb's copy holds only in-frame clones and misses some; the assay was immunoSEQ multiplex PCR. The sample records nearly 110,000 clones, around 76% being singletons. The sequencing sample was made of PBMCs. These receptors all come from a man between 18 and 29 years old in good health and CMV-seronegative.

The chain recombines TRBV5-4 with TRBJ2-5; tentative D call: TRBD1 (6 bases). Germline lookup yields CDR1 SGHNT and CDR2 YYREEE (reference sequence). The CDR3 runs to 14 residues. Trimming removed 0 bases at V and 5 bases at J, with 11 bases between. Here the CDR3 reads CASSLVAGVETQYF. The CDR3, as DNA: TGTGCCAGCAGCTTGGTAGCAGGGGTGGAGACCCAGTACTTC. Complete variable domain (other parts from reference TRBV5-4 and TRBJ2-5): ETGVTQSPTHLIKTRGQQVTLRCSSQSGHNTVSWYQQALGQGPQFIFQYYREEENGRGNFPPRFSGLQFPNYSSELNVNALELDDSALYLCASSLVAGVETQYFGPGTRLLVL.

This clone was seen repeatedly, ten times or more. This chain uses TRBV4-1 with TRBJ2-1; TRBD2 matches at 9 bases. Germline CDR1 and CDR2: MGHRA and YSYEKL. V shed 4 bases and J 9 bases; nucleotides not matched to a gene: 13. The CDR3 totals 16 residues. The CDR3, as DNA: TGCGCCAGCAGCCCCCTTGACCTGGGACTAGCAGGTGAGCAGTTCTTC. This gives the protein CASSPLDLGLAGEQFF.

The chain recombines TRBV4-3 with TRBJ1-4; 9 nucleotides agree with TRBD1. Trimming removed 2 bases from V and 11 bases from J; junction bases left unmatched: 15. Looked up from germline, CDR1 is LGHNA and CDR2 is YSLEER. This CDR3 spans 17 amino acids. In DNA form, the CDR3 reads TGCGCCAGCAGCCAACAAACCGGGACAGGGAAGGGGGAGAAACTGTTTTTT. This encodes CASSQQTGTGKGEKLFF.

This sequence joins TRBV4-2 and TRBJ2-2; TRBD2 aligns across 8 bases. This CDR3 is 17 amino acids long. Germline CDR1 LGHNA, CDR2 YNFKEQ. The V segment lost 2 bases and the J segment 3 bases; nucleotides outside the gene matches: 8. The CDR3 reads CASSQQRGGTDTGELFF. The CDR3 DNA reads TGTGCCAGCAGCCAACAACGGGGGGGCACGGACACCGGGGAGCTGTTTTTT.

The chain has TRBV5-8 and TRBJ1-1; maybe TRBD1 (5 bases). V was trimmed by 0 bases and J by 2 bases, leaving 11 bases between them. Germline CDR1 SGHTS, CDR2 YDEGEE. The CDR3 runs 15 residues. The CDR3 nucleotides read TGTGCCAGCAGCTTGGGCTTACAGGTCAACACTGAAGCTTTCTTT. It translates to CASSLGLQVNTEAFF. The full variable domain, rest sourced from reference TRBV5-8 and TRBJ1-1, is EAGVTQSPTHLIKTRGQQATLRCSPISGHTSVYWYQQALGLGLQFLLWYDEGEERNRGNFPPRFSGRQFPNYSSELNVNALELEDSALYLCASSLGLQVNTEAFFGQGTRLTVV.

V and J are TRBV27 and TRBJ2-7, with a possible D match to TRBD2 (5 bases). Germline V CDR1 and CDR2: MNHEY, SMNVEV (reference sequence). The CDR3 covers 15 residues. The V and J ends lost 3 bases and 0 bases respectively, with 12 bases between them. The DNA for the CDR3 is TGTGCCAGCAGTTTTGGGGTGGGGAGCTCCTACGAGCAGTACTTC. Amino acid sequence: CASSFGVGSSYEQYF.

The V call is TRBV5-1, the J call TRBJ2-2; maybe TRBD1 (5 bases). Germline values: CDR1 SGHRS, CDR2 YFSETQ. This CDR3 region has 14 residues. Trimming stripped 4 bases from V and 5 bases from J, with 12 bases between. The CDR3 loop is CASSPVQGTGELFF. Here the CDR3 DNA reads TGCGCCAGCAGCCCTGTGCAGGGTACCGGGGAGCTGTTTTTT.

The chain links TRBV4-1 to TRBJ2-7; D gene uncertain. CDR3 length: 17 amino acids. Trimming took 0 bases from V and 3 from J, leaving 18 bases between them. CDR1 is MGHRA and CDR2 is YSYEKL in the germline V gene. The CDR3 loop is CASSQDYLFADNYEQYF. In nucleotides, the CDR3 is TGCGCCAGCAGCCAAGATTACCTTTTCGCAGACAACTACGAGCAGTACTTC.

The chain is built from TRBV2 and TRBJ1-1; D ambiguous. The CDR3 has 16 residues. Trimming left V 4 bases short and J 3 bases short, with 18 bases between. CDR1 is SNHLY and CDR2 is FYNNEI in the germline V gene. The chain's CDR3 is CASSVPGLGRDTEAFF. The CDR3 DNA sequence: TGTGCCAGCAGTGTGCCGGGGTTAGGTAGAGACACTGAAGCTTTCTTT.

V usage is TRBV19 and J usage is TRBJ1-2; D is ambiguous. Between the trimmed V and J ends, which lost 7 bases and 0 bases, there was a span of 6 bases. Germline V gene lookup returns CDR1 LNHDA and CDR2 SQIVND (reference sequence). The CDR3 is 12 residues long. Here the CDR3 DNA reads TGTGCCAGTACTATCGCTAACTATGGCTACACCTTC. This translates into CASTIANYGYTF.

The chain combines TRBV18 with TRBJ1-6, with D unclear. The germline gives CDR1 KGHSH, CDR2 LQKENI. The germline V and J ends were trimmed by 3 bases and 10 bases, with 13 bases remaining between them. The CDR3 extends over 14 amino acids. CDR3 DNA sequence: TGTGCCAGCTCACCGGCTGATGGCGGGTCACCCCTCCACTTT. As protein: CASSPADGGSPLHF.

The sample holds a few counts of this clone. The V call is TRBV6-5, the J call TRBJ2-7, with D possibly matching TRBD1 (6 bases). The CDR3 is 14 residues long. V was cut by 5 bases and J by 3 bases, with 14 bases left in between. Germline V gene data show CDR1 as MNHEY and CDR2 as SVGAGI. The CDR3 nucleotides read TGTGCCAGCAGTCAGGGCAGGGGTCGCTACGAGCAGTACTTC. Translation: CASSQGRGRYEQYF.

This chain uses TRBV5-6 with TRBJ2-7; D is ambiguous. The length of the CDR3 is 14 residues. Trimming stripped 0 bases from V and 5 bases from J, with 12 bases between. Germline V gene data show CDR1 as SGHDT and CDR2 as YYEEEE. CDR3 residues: CASSLVSVPHEQYF. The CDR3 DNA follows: TGTGCCAGCAGCTTGGTGTCAGTGCCTCACGAGCAGTACTTC. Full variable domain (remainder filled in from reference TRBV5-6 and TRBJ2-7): DAGVTQSPTHLIKTRGQQVTLRCSPKSGHDTVSWYQQALGQGPQFIFQYYEEEERQRGNFPDRFSGHQFPNYSSELNVNALLLGDSALYLCASSLVSVPHEQYFGPGTRLTVT.

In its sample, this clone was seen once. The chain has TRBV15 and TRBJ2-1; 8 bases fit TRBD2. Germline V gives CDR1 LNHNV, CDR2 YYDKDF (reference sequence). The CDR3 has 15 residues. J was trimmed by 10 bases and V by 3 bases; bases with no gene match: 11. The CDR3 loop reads CATSSAGGPVAEQFF. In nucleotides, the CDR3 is TGTGCCACCAGCAGCGCGGGGGGCCCCGTCGCGGAGCAGTTCTTC. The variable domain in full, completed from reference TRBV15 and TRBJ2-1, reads DAMVIQNPRYQVTQFGKPVTLSCSQTLNHNVMYWYQQKSSQAPKLLFHYYDKDFNNEADTPDNFQSRRPNTSFCFLDIRSPGLGDTAMYLCATSSAGGPVAEQFFGPGTRLTVL.

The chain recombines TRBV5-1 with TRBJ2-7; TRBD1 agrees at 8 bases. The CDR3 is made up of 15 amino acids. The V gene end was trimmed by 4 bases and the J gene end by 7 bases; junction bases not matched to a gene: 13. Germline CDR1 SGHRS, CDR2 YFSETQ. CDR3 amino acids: CASSDPGQDSSEQYF. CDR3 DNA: TGCGCCAGCAGCGATCCGGGACAGGACTCTTCTGAGCAGTACTTC.

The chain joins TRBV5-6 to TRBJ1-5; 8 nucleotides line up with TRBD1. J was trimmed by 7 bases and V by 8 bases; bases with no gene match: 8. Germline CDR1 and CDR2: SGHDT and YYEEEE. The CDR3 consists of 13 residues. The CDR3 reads CASSDRGGQPQHF. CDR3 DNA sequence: TGTGCCAGTAGTGACAGGGGAGGGCAGCCCCAGCATTTT.

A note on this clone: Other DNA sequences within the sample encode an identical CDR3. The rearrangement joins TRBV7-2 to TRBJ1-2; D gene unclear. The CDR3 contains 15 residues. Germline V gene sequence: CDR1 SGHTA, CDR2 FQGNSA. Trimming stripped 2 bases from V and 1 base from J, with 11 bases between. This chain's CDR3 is CASSLPGGINYGYTF. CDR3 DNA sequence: TGTGCCAGCAGCTTACCTGGCGGGATTAACTATGGCTACACCTTC.

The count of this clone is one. The DNA of the CDR3 is TGTGCCAGCAGTGAAGCGCTTCTGACAGGTGGGCAGCCCCAGCATTTT. It codes for CASSEALLTGGQPQHF. This chain links TRBV6-1 with TRBJ1-5; TRBD1 might be the D (6 bases). The germline CDR1 and CDR2 sequences are MNHNS and SASEGT. V shed 0 bases and J shed 7 bases, with 16 bases lying between them. The CDR3 runs to 16 residues.